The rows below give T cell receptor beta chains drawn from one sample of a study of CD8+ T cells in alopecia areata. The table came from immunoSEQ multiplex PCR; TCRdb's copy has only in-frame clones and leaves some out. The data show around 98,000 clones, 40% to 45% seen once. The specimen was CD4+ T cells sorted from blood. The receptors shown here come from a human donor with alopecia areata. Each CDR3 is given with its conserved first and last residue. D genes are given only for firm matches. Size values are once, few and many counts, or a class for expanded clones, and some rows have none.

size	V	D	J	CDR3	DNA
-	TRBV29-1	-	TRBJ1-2	CSVVVADYGYTF	TGCAGCGTTGTTGTTGCGGACTATGGCTACACCTTC
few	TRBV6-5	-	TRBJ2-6	CASSSPPSGANVLTF	TGTGCCAGCAGTTCACCCCCCTCTGGGGCCAACGTCCTGACTTTC
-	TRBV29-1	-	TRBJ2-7	CSAYEQYF	TGCAGCGCCTACGAGCAGTACTTC
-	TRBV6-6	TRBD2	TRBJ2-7	CASSYVSGRAGSEQYF	TGTGCCAGCAGTTACGTTAGCGGGAGGGCCGGTTCCGAGCAGTACTTC
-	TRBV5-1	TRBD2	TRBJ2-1	CASSSGLADNEQFF	TGCGCCAGCAGCTCCGGACTAGCGGACAATGAGCAGTTCTTC
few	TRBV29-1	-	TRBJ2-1	CSVEDSTSYNEQFF	TGCAGCGTGGAGGACAGCACCTCCTACAATGAGCAGTTCTTC
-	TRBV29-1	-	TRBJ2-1	CSVDLYNEQFF	TGCAGCGTTGATCTCTACAATGAGCAGTTCTTC
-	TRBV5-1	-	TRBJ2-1	CASSLEVYNEQFF	TGCGCCAGCAGCTTGGAAGTTTACAATGAGCAGTTCTTC
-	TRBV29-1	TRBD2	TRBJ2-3	CSSYGLAGDTQYF	TGCAGCTCCTACGGACTAGCGGGAGATACGCAGTATTTT
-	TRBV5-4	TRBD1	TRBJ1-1	CASSHRDRLNTEAFF	TGTGCCAGCAGCCACCGGGACAGATTGAACACTGAAGCTTTCTTT
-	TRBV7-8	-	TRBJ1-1	CASSSTGIRKSSEAFF	TGTGCCAGCAGCTCGACAGGAATTAGGAAGAGTTCTGAAGCTTTCTTT
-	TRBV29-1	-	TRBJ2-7	CSVVERYEQYF	TGCAGCGTCGTGGAGAGGTACGAGCAGTACTTC
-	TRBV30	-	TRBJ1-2	CAWSRIYGYTF	TGTGCCTGGAGTAGGATTTATGGCTACACCTTC
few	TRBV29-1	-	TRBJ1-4	CSVEEGGRGLFF	TGCAGCGTTGAAGAGGGGGGTCGAGGACTGTTTTTT
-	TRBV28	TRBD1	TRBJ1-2	CASSVGTVGYTF	TGTGCCAGCAGTGTTGGGACAGTCGGCTACACCTTC
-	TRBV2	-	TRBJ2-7	CAGTPVGSYEQYF	TGTGCCGGGACTCCTGTGGGCTCCTACGAGCAGTACTTC
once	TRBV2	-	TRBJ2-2	CASSEVTGYNTGELFF	TGTGCCAGCAGTGAGGTTACAGGTTATAACACCGGGGAGCTGTTTTTT
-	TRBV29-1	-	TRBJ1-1	CSVESRQSNTEAFF	TGCAGCGTTGAATCTCGGCAATCGAACACTGAAGCTTTCTTT
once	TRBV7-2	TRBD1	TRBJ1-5	CASSPRQGNQPQHF	TGTGCCAGCAGCCCCCGACAGGGGAATCAGCCCCAGCATTTT
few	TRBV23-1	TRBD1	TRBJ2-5	CASSGRDRGGGETQYF	TGCGCCAGCAGTGGCCGGGACAGGGGAGGTGGCGAGACCCAGTACTTC
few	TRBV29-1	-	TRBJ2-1	CSVGGAYGNEQFF	TGCAGCGTTGGAGGGGCGTACGGGAATGAGCAGTTCTTC
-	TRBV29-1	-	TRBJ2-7	CSVEESKGLYEQYF	TGCAGCGTTGAAGAAAGCAAGGGCCTCTACGAGCAGTACTTC
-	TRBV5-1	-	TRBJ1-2	CASSLGEWEGYTF	TGCGCCAGCAGCCTCGGGGAATGGGAGGGCTACACCTTC
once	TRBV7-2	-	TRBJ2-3	CASSLEGAGIGTQYF	TGTGCCAGCAGCTTAGAAGGGGCAGGGATTGGTACGCAGTATTTT
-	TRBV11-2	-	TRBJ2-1	CASSLEHNEQFF	TGTGCCAGCAGCTTAGAGCACAATGAGCAGTTCTTC
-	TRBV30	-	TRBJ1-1	CAHEGPLNTEAFF	TGTGCCCATGAAGGGCCTCTGAACACTGAAGCTTTCTTT
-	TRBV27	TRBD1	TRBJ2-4	CASSLGGQGNIQYF	TGTGCCAGCAGTTTAGGGGGACAGGGAAACATTCAGTACTTC
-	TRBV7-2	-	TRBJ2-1	CASSLEVGLNEQFF	TGTGCCAGCAGCTTAGAGGTCGGACTTAATGAGCAGTTCTTC
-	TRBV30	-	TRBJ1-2	CAWSVPRQYTF	TGTGCCTGGAGTGTACCCCGGCAATACACCTTC